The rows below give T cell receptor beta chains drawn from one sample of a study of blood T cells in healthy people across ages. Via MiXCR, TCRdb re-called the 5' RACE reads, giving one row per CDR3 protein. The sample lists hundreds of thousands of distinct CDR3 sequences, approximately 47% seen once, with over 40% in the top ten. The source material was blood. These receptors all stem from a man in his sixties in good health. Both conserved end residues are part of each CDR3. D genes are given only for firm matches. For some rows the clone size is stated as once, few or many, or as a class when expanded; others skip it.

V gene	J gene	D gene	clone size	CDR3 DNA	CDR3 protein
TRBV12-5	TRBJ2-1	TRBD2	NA	TGTGCTAGCACCTTGACTAGCGGGAGAGGTGAGCAGTTCTTC	CASTLTSGRGEQFF
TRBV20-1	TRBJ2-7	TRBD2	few	TGCAGTGCTACTTCTAGCGGGGGGCTGGGGGATGAGCAGTACTTC	CSATSSGGLGDEQYF
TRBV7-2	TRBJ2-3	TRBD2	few	TGTGCCAGCAGCTTAAGGGCCCGGCTAGCGGGAGGTGGAGATACGCAGTATTTT	CASSLRARLAGGGDTQYF
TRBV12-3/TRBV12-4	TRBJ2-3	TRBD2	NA	TGTGCCAGCAGTTTAGTAGCGGGGGTCACAGATACGCAGTATTTT	CASSLVAGVTDTQYF
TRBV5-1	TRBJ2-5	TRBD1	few	TGCGCCAGCAGCTTGGGGACAGGGAGATCGGAGACCCAGTACTTC	CASSLGTGRSETQYF
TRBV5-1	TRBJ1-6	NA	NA	TGCGCCAGCAGCTTGGTGGCGGGCAGGACGAATTCACCCCTCCACTTT	CASSLVAGRTNSPLHF
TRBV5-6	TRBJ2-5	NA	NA	TGTGCCAGCAGCTTTAAGCGTCATGCCGAGACCCAGTACTTC	CASSFKRHAETQYF
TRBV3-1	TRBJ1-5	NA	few	TGTGCCAGCAGCCAAGAATTTGGGGAAATCGGCAATCAGCCCCAGCATTTT	CASSQEFGEIGNQPQHF
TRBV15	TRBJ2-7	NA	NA	TGTGCCACCAGCAGAGATAAAGGGGGCTCCTACGAGCAGTACTTC	CATSRDKGGSYEQYF
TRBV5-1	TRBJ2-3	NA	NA	TGCGCCAGCAGCTTGGTGGCGGGAAAGGCAGATACGCAGTATTTT	CASSLVAGKADTQYF
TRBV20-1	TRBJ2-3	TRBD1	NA	TGCAGTGCTAGACTGACCGGGACAGGATTATCAGATACGCAGTATTTT	CSARLTGTGLSDTQYF
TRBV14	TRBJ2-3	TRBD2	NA	TGTGCCAGCAGCCAAGATTTTGGGAGGCCTAGCGGGAGAACAGATACGCAGTATTTT	CASSQDFGRPSGRTDTQYF
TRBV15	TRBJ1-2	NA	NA	TGTGCCACCAGCAGGTTACTCCCTTTGGGGGGATATGGCTACACCTTC	CATSRLLPLGGYGYTF
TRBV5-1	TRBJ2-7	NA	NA	TGCGCCAGCAGCACGGGACCGGGAGCTGCCTACGAGCAGTACTTC	CASSTGPGAAYEQYF
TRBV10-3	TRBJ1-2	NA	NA	TGTGCCATCACGTACCGGGAGAACTATGGCTACACCTTC	CAITYRENYGYTF
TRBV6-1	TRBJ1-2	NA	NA	TGTGCCAGCAGTGAAGGGACCGCTGCTGATGGCTACACCTTC	CASSEGTAADGYTF
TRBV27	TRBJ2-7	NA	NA	TGTGCCAGCAGTTTATCTACAGGGTGGTACGAGCAGTACTTC	CASSLSTGWYEQYF
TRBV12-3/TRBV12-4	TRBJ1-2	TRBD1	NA	TGTGCCAGCAGCGTTGGGACAGATCCTGGCCTTGGACCTACCTATGGCTACACCTTC	CASSVGTDPGLGPTYGYTF
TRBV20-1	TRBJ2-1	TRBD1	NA	TGCAGTGCTAGAGAAACCGGGACAGGGGGCTACAATGAGCAGTTCTTC	CSARETGTGGYNEQFF
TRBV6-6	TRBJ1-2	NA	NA	TGTGCCAGCAGTTACAAGGAGGGGGTAGGTGTTGGCTATGGCTACACCTTC	CASSYKEGVGVGYGYTF
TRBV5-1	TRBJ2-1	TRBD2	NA	TGCGCCAGCAGCTTCGCGGGGGGTTCCCACAATGAGCAGTTCTTC	CASSFAGGSHNEQFF
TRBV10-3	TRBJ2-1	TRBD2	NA	TGTGCCACGAAGAAAAGCGGGAGCTCCTACAATGAGCAGTTCTTC	CATKKSGSSYNEQFF
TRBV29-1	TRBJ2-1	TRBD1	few	TGCAGCGTAGCACCGACAGGGAATGAGCAGTTCTTC	CSVAPTGNEQFF
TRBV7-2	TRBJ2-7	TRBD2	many	TGTGCCAGCAGCCCAACTAGCGGGCAGGGCTACGAGCAGTACTTC	CASSPTSGQGYEQYF
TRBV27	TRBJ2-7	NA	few	TGTGCCAGCAGACTCCGCTGGGCCAGGGTCTACGAGCAGTACTTC	CASRLRWARVYEQYF
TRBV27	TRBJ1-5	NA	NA	TGTGCCAGCAGTTTTAATGGGGGGGTGGATCAGCCCCAGCATTTT	CASSFNGGVDQPQHF
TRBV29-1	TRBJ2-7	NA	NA	TGCAGCGTTGAAGGCGACGGAAAGTACGAGCAGTACTTC	CSVEGDGKYEQYF
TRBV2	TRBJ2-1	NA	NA	TGTGCCAGACGGGACTCGCAATCCTCACAGTTCTTC	CARRDSQSSQFF
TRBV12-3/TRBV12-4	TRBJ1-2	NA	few	TGTGCCAGCAGTTTAAGGGATGGCTACACCTTC	CASSLRDGYTF
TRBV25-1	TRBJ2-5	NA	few	TGTGCCAGCAGCCCTGACGAAGAGACCCAGTACTTC	CASSPDEETQYF
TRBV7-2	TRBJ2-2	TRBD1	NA	TGTGCCGGCAGCTCGGGACAGGGTACAACCGGGGAGCTGTTTTTT	CAGSSGQGTTGELFF
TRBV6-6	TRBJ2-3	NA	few	TGTGCCTCGAAGGAGGGCACAGATACGCAGTATTTT	CASKEGTDTQYF
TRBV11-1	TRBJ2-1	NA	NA	TGTGCCAGCAGCTTCCACGATAAAGAGACCCAGTTCTTC	CASSFHDKETQFF
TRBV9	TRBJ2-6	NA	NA	TGTGTCAGCAGCGTAGCTTTGGGAACTGGGGCCAACGTCCTGACTTTC	CVSSVALGTGANVLTF
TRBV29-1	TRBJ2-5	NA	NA	TGCAGCGTTGCTCTGGGGTCAGAGACCCAGTACTTC	CSVALGSETQYF
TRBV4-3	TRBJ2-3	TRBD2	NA	TGCGCCAGCAGCCGCTCCAGACTAGCGGGGGAGGCATATCCAGATACGCAGTATTTT	CASSRSRLAGEAYPDTQYF
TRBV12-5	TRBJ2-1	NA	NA	TGTGCTAGTGGGCGGACTAGTGGGGGCCCGGGATCCTACAATGAGCAGTTCTTC	CASGRTSGGPGSYNEQFF
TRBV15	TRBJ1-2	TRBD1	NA	TGTGCCACCAGCAGGGGACAGGGGAGGTTCTATGGCTACACCTTC	CATSRGQGRFYGYTF
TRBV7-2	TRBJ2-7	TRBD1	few	TGTGCCAGCAGCTTAGGCAGGGGGCGCATCTACGAGCAGTACTTC	CASSLGRGRIYEQYF
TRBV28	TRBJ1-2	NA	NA	TGTACCAGCAGTCCGGGAGTCACGGCGGTAATCGATGGCTACACCTTC	CTSSPGVTAVIDGYTF
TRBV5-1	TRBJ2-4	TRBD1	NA	TGCGCCAGCAGCTTGGCGGGACAGGGGGCGAGGGGACTAGCCAAAAACATTCAGTTC	CASSLAGQGARGLAKNIQF
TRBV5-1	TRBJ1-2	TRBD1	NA	TGCGCCAGCACCCGAGACAGGGCGTATGGTGGCTACACCTTC	CASTRDRAYGGYTF
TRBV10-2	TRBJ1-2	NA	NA	TGCGCCAGCGGGGATTCCGGTTATGGCTACACCTTC	CASGDSGYGYTF